The rows below give T cell receptor beta chains drawn from one sample of a study of cytomegalovirus exposure and HLA in healthy donors. Sequencing used immunoSEQ multiplex PCR; TCRdb keeps in-frame clones, though not all of them. This table holds more than 140,000 clones, less than 90% found once. The sample consisted of PBMCs. The receptors here all came from a young woman in good health and CMV-seropositive. CDR3s include the opening cysteine and the closing phenylalanine or tryptophan.

V gene | CDR3 length | CDR3 protein
TRBV27 | 17 | CASRRYRADLRQETQYF
TRBV27 | 14 | CASSLSRAGEKLFF
TRBV19 | 16 | CASSGGTGIESYGYTF
TRBV7-6 | 13 | CASSGQGAYGYTF
TRBV15 | 16 | CATSREDGGHVNTQYF
TRBV19 | 15 | CASSITDRVNQPQHF
TRBV5-1 | 13 | CASSLLTVGEQFF
TRBV19 | 17 | CASKKAGLAGRYNEQFF
TRBV4-2 | 14 | CASSQDYDTDTQYF
TRBV27 | 15 | CASSSLAGSTDTQYF
TRBV30 | 15 | CAWGYGLSSGNTIYF
TRBV9 | 18 | CASSVAPSVGEPGNTIYF
TRBV10-3 | 17 | CAISERASGSIRNEQFF
TRBV29-1 | 13 | CSVETSGKNIQYF
TRBV4-3 | 16 | CASSQLGAHGGEKLFF
TRBV6-1 | 15 | CASSPGTSGRHEQFF
TRBV30 | 15 | CAWSVGGSATHEQYF
TRBV11-3 | 15 | CASSPGAGGPYEQYF
TRBV30 | 19 | CAWSSGQVIGDTSGNTIYF
TRBV4-2 | 15 | CASSALAGSTDTQYF
TRBV11-3 | 17 | CASSFFAGTSATDTQYF
TRBV18 | 13 | CASSPNEVYEQYF
TRBV29-1 | 14 | CSVGQGNGANVLTF
TRBV5-1 | 14 | CASSLGREEGSQYF
TRBV30 | 16 | CAWSGRGGQPNQPQHF
TRBV30 | 13 | CAWRRRDRGGYTF
TRBV4-1 | 11 | CASSHMREQFF
TRBV30 | 11 | CAWQGAAEAFF
TRBV19 | 15 | CASAPRHRDQETQYF
TRBV6-5 | 15 | CASSYSIARNYEQYF
TRBV7-2 | 13 | CASTPGLANEQFF
TRBV27 | 17 | CASSYSPGQPGLGDQYF
TRBV4-2 | 14 | CASSQGRDSSEAFF
TRBV9 | 12 | CASSGLTDTQYF
TRBV21-1 | 19 | CASSKVGGLAGIGGNEQFF
TRBV5-5 | 14 | CASSETTGNYEQYF
TRBV19 | 15 | CASSRDRGRNQPQHF
TRBV28 | 15 | CASSFPTGTSSGYTF
TRBV19 | 17 | CASIPSGRDGSYNEQFF
TRBV28 | 15 | CASSSAQQGAYEQYF
TRBV19 | 16 | CASSIHRTSGQETQYF
TRBV5-1 | 17 | CASSLARTGEGNEKLFF
TRBV30 | 16 | CAWSIEGAWANEKLFF
TRBV13 | 14 | CASSLGLEGGEQYF
TRBV10-3 | 12 | CAISDNGETQYF
TRBV25-1 | 18 | CASSAPWVAGVGYNEQFF
TRBV11-3 | 16 | CASSLVPTSGPHTQYF
TRBV2 | 16 | CASSEARGRSVNEQFF
TRBV27 | 13 | CASSLSLSQPQHF